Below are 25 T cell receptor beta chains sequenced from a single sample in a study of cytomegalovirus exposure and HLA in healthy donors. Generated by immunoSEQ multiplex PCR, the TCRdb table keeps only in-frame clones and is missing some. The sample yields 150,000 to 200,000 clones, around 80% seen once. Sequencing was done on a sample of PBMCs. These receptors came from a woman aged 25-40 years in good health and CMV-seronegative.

CDR3 in amino acids: CASSQARLASTGELFF. The CDR3 region has the DNA TGCGCCAGCAGCCAAGCCCGACTAGCGAGCACCGGGGAGCTGTTTTTT. The rearrangement joins TRBV4-1 to TRBJ2-2; 8 bases fit TRBD2. The length of the CDR3 is 16 residues. V gave up 1 base and J gave up 4 bases; unmatched junction bases: 5. Per germline, CDR1 MGHRA and CDR2 YSYEKL.

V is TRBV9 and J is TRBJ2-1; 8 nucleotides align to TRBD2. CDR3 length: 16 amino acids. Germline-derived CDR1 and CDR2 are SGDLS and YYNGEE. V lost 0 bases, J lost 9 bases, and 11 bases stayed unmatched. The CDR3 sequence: CASSVASGTSYSEQFF. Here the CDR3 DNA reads TGTGCCAGCAGCGTAGCTTCCGGGACTAGTTATTCTGAGCAGTTCTTC.

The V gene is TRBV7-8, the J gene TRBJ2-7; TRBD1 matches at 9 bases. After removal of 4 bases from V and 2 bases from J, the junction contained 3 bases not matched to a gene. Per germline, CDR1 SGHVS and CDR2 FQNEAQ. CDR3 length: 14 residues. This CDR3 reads CASSSRDRAYEQYF. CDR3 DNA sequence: TGTGCCAGCAGCTCCCGGGACAGGGCCTACGAGCAGTACTTC.

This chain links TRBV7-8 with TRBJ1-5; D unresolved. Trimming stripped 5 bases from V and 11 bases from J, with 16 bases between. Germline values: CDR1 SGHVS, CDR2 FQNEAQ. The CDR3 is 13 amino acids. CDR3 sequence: CASSRLGSPAQHF. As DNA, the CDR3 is TGTGCCAGCAGCCGACTAGGGAGTCCCGCCCAGCATTTT.

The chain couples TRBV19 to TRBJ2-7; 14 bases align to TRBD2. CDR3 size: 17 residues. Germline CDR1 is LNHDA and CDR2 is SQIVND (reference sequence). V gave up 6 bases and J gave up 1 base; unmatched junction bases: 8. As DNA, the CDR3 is TGTGCCAGTAGCCGTGGACTAGCGGGAGGAGTATCCTACGAGCAGTACTTC. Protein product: CASSRGLAGGVSYEQYF.

The CDR3 DNA reads TGTGCCAGCAGCACGGACCCGGGGAACAATCAGCCCCAGCATTTT. It specifies CASSTDPGNNQPQHF. This chain links TRBV9 with TRBJ1-5; D remains unclear. Germline CDR1 SGDLS, CDR2 YYNGEE. Trimming took off 4 bases at V and 3 bases at J, with 14 bases between the two ends. The CDR3 loop spans 15 amino acids. The variable domain in full, with the rest retrieved from reference TRBV9 and TRBJ1-5, is DSGVTQTPKHLITATGQRVTLRCSPRSGDLSVYWYQQSLDQGLQFLIQYYNGEERAKGNILERFSAQQFPDLHSELNLSSLELGDSALYFCASSTDPGNNQPQHFGDGTRLSIL.

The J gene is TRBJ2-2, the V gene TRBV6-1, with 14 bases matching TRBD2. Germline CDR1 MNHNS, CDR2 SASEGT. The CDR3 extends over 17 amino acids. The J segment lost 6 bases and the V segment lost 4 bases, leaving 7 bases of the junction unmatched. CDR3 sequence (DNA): TGTGCCAGCAGTGCTTACGGGACTAGCGGGAGCCCCGGGGAGCTGTTTTTT. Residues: CASSAYGTSGSPGELFF.

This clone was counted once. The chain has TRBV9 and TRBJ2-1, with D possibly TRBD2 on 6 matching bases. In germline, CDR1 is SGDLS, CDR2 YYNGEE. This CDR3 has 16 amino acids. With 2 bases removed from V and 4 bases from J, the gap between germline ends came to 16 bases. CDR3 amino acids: CASSVFTGVEYNEQFF. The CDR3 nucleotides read TGTGCCAGCAGCGTCTTTACGGGAGTGGAGTACAATGAGCAGTTCTTC.

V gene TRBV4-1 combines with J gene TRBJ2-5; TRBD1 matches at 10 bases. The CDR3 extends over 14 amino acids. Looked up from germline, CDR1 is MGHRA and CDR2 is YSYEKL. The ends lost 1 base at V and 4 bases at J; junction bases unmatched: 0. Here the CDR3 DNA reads TGCGCCAGCAGCCAAGGACAGGGGGCAGAGACCCAGTACTTC. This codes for CASSQGQGAETQYF.

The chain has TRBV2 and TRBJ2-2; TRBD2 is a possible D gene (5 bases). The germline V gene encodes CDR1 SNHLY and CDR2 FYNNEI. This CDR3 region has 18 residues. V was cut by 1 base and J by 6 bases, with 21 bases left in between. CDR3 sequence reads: CASSEGARGRSRAGELFF. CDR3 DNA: TGTGCCAGCAGTGAAGGGGCGCGCGGGCGGAGTAGGGCCGGGGAGCTGTTTTTT.

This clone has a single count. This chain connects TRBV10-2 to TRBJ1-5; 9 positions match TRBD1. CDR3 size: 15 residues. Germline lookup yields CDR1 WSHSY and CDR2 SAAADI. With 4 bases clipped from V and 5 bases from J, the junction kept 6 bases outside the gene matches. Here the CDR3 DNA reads TGCGCCAGCAGTGTACAGGGGGCAGTATATCAGCCCCAGCATTTT. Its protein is CASSVQGAVYQPQHF.

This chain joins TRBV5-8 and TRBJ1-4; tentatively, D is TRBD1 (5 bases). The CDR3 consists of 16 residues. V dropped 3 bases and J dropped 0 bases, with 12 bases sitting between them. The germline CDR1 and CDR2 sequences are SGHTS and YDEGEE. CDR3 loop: CASSWARGTTNEKLFF. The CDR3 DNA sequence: TGTGCCAGCAGCTGGGCGCGGGGGACAACTAATGAAAAACTGTTTTTT.

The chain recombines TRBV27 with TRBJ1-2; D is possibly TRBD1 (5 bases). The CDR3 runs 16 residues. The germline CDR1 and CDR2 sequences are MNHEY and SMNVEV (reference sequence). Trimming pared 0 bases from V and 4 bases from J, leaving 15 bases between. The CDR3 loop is CASSLSAGGFGYGYTF. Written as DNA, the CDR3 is TGTGCCAGCAGTTTATCAGCCGGGGGGTTCGGCTATGGCTACACCTTC.

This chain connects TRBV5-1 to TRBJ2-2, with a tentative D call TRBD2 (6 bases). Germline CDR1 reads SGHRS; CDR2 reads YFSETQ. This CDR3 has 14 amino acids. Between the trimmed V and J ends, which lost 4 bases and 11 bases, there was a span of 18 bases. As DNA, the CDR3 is TGCGCCAGCAGCCCGCGACTAGGGGTGGAAGAGCTGTTTTTT. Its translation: CASSPRLGVEELFF.

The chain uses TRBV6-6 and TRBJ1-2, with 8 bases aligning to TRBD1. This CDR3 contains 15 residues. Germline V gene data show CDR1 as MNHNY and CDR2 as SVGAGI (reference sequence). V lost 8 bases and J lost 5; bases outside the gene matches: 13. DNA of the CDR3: TGTGCCAGCCGAGCCGACAGGGGAGTTTCTTATGGCTACACCTTC. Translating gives CASRADRGVSYGYTF.

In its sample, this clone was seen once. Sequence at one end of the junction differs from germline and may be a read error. The CDR3 bases are TGTGCCAGCAGTCTTCCGGGACAGGGAAGCTCCTTCAATGAGCAGTTCTTC. Protein: CASSLPGQGSSFNEQFF. This chain joins TRBV2 and TRBJ2-1; 9 bases match TRBD1. Per germline, CDR1 SNHLY and CDR2 FYNNEI. The CDR3 loop spans 17 amino acids. The complete variable domain, with remaining parts taken from reference TRBV2 and TRBJ2-1, reads EPEVTQTPSHQVTQMGQEVILRCVPISNHLYFYWYRQILGQKVEFLVSFYNNEISEKSEIFDDQFSVERPDGSNFTLKIRSTKLEDSAMYFCASSLPGQGSSFNEQFFGPGTRLTVL.

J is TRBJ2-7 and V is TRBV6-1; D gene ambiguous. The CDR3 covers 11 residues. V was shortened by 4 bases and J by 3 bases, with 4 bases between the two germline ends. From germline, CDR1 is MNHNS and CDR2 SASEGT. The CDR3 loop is CASSGSYEQYF. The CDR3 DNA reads TGTGCCAGCAGTGGCAGCTACGAGCAGTACTTC.

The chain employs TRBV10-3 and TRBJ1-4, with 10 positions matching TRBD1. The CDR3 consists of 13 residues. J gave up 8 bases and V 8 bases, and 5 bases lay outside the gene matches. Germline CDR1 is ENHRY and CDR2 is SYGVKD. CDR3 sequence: CAIGGTGDEKLFF. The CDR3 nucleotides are TGTGCCATCGGAGGGACAGGGGACGAAAAACTGTTTTTT.

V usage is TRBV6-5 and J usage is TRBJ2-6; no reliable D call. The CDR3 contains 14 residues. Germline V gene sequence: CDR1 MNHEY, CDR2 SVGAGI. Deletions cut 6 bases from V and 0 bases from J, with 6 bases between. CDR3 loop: CASRSPSGANVLTF. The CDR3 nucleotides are TGTGCCAGCAGGAGCCCCTCTGGGGCCAACGTCCTGACTTTC.

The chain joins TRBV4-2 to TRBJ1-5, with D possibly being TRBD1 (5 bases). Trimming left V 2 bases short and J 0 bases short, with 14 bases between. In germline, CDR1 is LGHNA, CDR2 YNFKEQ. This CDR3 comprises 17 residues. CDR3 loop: CASSQPRDSYSNQPQHF. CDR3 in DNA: TGTGCCAGCAGCCAACCCCGGGACTCCTATAGCAATCAGCCCCAGCATTTT.

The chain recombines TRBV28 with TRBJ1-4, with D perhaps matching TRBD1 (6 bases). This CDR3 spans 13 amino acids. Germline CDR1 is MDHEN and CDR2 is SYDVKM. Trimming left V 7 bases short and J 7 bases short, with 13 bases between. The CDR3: CASKGGRGEKLFF. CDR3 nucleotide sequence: TGTGCCAGCAAAGGGGGTAGAGGTGAAAAACTGTTTTTT.

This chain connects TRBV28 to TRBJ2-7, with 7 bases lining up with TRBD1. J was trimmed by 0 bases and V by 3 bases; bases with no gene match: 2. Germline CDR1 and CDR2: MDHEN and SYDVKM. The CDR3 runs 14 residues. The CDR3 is CASSFGTASYEQYF. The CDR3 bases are TGTGCCAGCAGTTTCGGGACAGCCTCCTACGAGCAGTACTTC. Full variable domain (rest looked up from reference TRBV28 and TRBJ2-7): DVKVTQSSRYLVKRTGEKVFLECVQDMDHENMFWYRQDPGLGLRLIYFSYDVKMKEKGDIPEGYSVSREKKERFSLILESASTNQTSMYLCASSFGTASYEQYFGPGTRLTVT.

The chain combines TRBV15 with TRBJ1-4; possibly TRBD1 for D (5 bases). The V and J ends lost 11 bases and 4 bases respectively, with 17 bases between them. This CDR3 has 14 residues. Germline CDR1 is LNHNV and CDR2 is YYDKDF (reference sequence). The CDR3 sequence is CASNPGHGNEKLFF. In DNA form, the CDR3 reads TGTGCCTCAAACCCTGGACACGGTAATGAAAAACTGTTTTTT. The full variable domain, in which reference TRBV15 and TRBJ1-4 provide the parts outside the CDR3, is DAMVIQNPRYQVTQFGKPVTLSCSQTLNHNVMYWYQQKSSQAPKLLFHYYDKDFNNEADTPDNFQSRRPNTSFCFLDIRSPGLGDTAMYLCASNPGHGNEKLFFGSGTQLSVL.

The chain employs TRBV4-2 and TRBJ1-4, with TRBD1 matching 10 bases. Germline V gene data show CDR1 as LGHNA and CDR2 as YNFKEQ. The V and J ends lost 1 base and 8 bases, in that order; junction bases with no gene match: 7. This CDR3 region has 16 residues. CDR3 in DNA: TGTGCCAGCAGCCAAGGACAGGGGGCGGGTGGGGAAAAACTGTTTTTT. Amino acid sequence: CASSQGQGAGGEKLFF.

CDR3 in DNA: TGTGCCAGCAGCCCCCCGGGACAGGGTGTCTCCGGGGAGCTGTTTTTT. It translates to CASSPPGQGVSGELFF. The rearrangement joins TRBV5-5 to TRBJ2-2; 9 bases line up with TRBD1. V lost 4 bases and J lost 6; bases outside the gene matches: 10. CDR1 is SGHKS, CDR2 YYEKEE, per germline (reference sequence). The CDR3 runs 16 residues.